The 18 T cell receptor beta chains below were found in one sample sequenced in a study of T cells after yellow fever vaccination. A single record per CDR3 protein comes from TCRdb applying MiXCR to the 5' RACE reads. The sample records a few hundred thousand distinct CDR3 sequences, approximately 8% being singletons. The sequencing used CD4+ T cells sorted from PBMCs, collected 5 days after the yellow fever booster vaccination. These receptors were taken from a young man who received the YFV17D yellow fever vaccine.

This clonotype was recorded a few times. The CDR3 is CSARRGTGQETQYF. DNA of the CDR3: TGCAGTGCTAGAAGAGGGACAGGGCAAGAGACCCAGTACTTC. V usage is TRBV20-1 and J usage is TRBJ2-5; 9 nucleotides match TRBD1. The CDR3 has 14 residues. In germline, CDR1 is DFQATT, CDR2 SNEGSKA (reference sequence). With 2 bases clipped from V and 2 bases from J, the junction kept 3 bases outside the gene matches.

In this sample, this clonotype turned up a few times. V is TRBV4-2 and J is TRBJ1-6; TRBD1 matches at 7 bases. The CDR3 has 18 residues. The V segment lost 0 bases and the J segment 5 bases; nucleotides outside the gene matches: 10. Per germline, CDR1 LGHNA and CDR2 YNFKEQ. In DNA, the CDR3 is TGTGCCAGCAGCCAAGATGGTTTGGGGACAGAAAATAATTCACCCCTCCACTTT. It yields the protein CASSQDGLGTENNSPLHF.

This clonotype was counted a few times. The V gene is TRBV7-3, the J gene TRBJ2-3, with 7 bases fitting TRBD1. This CDR3 comprises 14 residues. The J segment lost 4 bases and the V segment lost 2 bases, leaving 3 bases of the junction unmatched. The germline CDR1 and CDR2 sequences are SGHTA and FQGTGA. Here the CDR3 reads CASSLQGESDTQYF. The DNA of the CDR3 is TGTGCCAGCAGCTTACAGGGGGAATCAGATACGCAGTATTTT. Supplemented by reference TRBV7-3 and TRBJ2-3, the full variable domain reads GAGVSQTPSNKVTEKGKYVELRCDPISGHTALYWYRQSLGQGPEFLIYFQGTGAADDSGLPNDRFFAVRPEGSVSTLKIQRTERGDSAVYLCASSLQGESDTQYFGPGTRLTVL.

This clonotype was seen at least ten times. This rearrangement joins TRBV5-6 to TRBJ2-1; TRBD2 matches 10 bases. Germline values: CDR1 SGHDT, CDR2 YYEEEE. V lost 3 bases to trimming and J lost 9 bases; unmatched junction nucleotides: 15. The CDR3 consists of 17 residues. The CDR3 region has the DNA TGTGCCAGCAGCTCCCCTGGGGAGCGGGGGGGCCTGATTGAGCAGTTCTTC. Its protein is CASSSPGERGGLIEQFF.

The chain is built from TRBV7-2 and TRBJ2-7; TRBD2 aligns across 7 bases. V trimming: 2 bases; J trimming: 0 bases; junction bases outside the gene matches: 7. The CDR3 totals 16 residues. Germline assignment: CDR1 SGHTA and CDR2 FQGNSA. DNA for the CDR3: TGTGCCAGCAGCTTACTGGGAGGGACGGACTCCTACGAGCAGTACGTC. It codes for CASSLLGGTDSYEQYV.

This clonotype has just a few counts. The V call is TRBV7-6, the J call TRBJ2-7; no clear D. V was cut by 0 bases and J by 3 bases, with 6 bases left in between. The germline V gene encodes CDR1 SGHVS and CDR2 FNYEAQ. This CDR3 has 13 amino acids. The CDR3 spells CASSLAPNYEQYV. The CDR3 DNA sequence: TGTGCCAGCAGCTTAGCGCCGAACTACGAGCAGTACGTC.

V is TRBV6-6 and J is TRBJ2-7; tentative D call: TRBD2 (5 bases). V was pared by 5 bases and J by 2 bases, with 13 bases between. Per the germline V gene, CDR1 is MNHNY and CDR2 is SVGAGI (reference sequence). The CDR3 is 14 residues long. CDR3 residues: CASSPRGPPYEQYV. The CDR3 DNA follows: TGTGCCAGCAGTCCTAGAGGGCCCCCCTACGAGCAGTACGTC.

In its sample, this clonotype was seen a few times. The V call is TRBV20-1, the J call TRBJ1-2, with D possibly being TRBD1 (6 bases). The CDR3 contains 13 residues. Trimming removed 0 bases from V and 4 bases from J, with 9 bases in between. Germline CDR1 DFQATT, CDR2 SNEGSKA (reference sequence). The CDR3 loop reads CSAREGAGYGYTF. The DNA for the CDR3 is TGCAGTGCTAGAGAGGGGGCTGGCTATGGCTACACCTTC.

There are a few counts of this clonotype. The chain combines TRBV10-3 with TRBJ1-2; no clear D. Germline V gene data show CDR1 as ENHRY and CDR2 as SYGVKD. The V end lost 11 bases, the J end lost 2 bases, and 15 bases lay between the germline ends. This CDR3 is built from 13 residues. The CDR3 DNA is TGTGCCCATACGCCAGGTTGGAACTATGGCTACACCTTC. Its protein product is CAHTPGWNYGYTF.

The V gene is TRBV9, the J gene TRBJ1-2; D is undetermined. Germline CDR1 is SGDLS and CDR2 is YYNGEE. The CDR3 consists of 14 residues. The V gene lost 0 bases and the J gene lost 6 bases, with 12 bases spanning the gap. The CDR3 protein is CASSVGGYGDGYTF. CDR3 coding DNA: TGTGCCAGCAGCGTAGGTGGATATGGTGATGGCTACACCTTC. The full variable domain, in which reference TRBV9 and TRBJ1-2 provide the parts outside the CDR3, is DSGVTQTPKHLITATGQRVTLRCSPRSGDLSVYWYQQSLDQGLQFLIQYYNGEERAKGNILERFSAQQFPDLHSELNLSSLELGDSALYFCASSVGGYGDGYTFGSGTRLTVV.

The chain combines TRBV24-1 with TRBJ1-5, with D hard to call. Germline assignment: CDR1 KGHDR and CDR2 SFDVKD. This CDR3 region has 13 residues. With 6 bases removed from V and 3 bases from J, the gap between germline ends came to 8 bases. This chain's CDR3 is CATSLGNNQPQHF. The CDR3 region has the DNA TGTGCCACCAGTCTAGGGAACAATCAGCCCCAGCATTTT.

Only a few counts were recorded for this clonotype. V is TRBV5-1 and J is TRBJ2-5; D is unresolved. From germline, CDR1 is SGHRS and CDR2 YFSETQ. The CDR3 length is 14 residues. V was clipped by 0 bases and J by 2 bases, with 8 bases between them. The CDR3 DNA follows: TGCGCCAGCAGCTTGGGGTTTACACAAGAGACCCAGTACTTC. It specifies CASSLGFTQETQYF.

This clonotype was seen a few times. This rearrangement joins TRBV6-2 or TRBV6-3 to TRBJ1-6; no clear D. From germline, CDR1 is MNHEY and CDR2 SVGEGT. This CDR3 is built from 11 residues. V was trimmed by 8 bases and J by 11 bases, leaving 10 bases between them. CDR3 sequence (DNA): TGTGCCAGCGGCCTGACCGCACCCCTCCACTTT. Amino acids: CASGLTAPLHF.

This clonotype was counted ten times or more. The V and J genes are TRBV7-8 and TRBJ2-7; 8 nucleotides align to TRBD2. CDR1 and CDR2 from the germline V gene are SGHVS and FQNEAQ. The ends lost 0 bases at V and 2 bases at J; junction bases unmatched: 6. The CDR3 spans 16 residues. CDR3 loop: CASSLAGGSGAYEQYF. In nucleotides, the CDR3 is TGTGCCAGCAGCTTAGCTGGGGGTAGCGGGGCCTACGAGCAGTACTTC.

This clonotype occurred a few times. This chain links TRBV10-3 with TRBJ2-3, with unresolved D. Germline values: CDR1 ENHRY, CDR2 SYGVKD. The CDR3 is 14 amino acids. Trimming took 4 bases from V and 5 from J, leaving 13 bases between them. This CDR3 is CAISVSILGDTQYF. DNA of the CDR3: TGTGCCATCAGTGTATCTATTTTAGGAGATACGCAGTATTTT.

The chain employs TRBV28 and TRBJ2-7; D is uncertain. V lost 1 base to trimming and J lost 3 bases, with 7 bases between them. There are 13 residues in the CDR3. Germline V gene sequence: CDR1 MDHEN, CDR2 SYDVKM. The CDR3, as DNA: TGTGCCAGCAGTTTATTAGGGAACTACGAGCAGTACTTC. This translates into CASSLLGNYEQYF.

This clonotype has just a few counts. DNA for the CDR3: TGTGCCAGCAGTTGGTTGGATACTAGCACAGATACGCAGTATTTT. It encodes CASSWLDTSTDTQYF. V and J are TRBV6-2 or TRBV6-3 and TRBJ2-3, with D uncertain. This CDR3 is 15 amino acids long. Deletions cut 4 bases from V and 0 bases from J, with 11 bases between. CDR1 is MNHEY and CDR2 is SVGEGT in the germline V gene.

This clonotype has more than one count but fewer than ten. The rearrangement uses TRBV7-2 and TRBJ2-2; D is unresolved. The CDR3 spans 14 residues. V was pared by 5 bases and J by 6 bases, with 13 bases between. Looked up from germline, CDR1 is SGHTA and CDR2 is FQGNSA. The CDR3: CASSPTRSAGELFF. The CDR3 DNA follows: TGTGCCAGCAGCCCGACCCGGAGCGCCGGGGAGCTGTTTTTT. Full variable domain (rest looked up from reference TRBV7-2 and TRBJ2-2): GAGVSQSPSNKVTEKGKDVELRCDPISGHTALYWYRQSLGQGLEFLIYFQGNSAPDKSGLPSDRFSAERTGGSVSTLTIQRTQQEDSAVYLCASSPTRSAGELFFGEGSRLTVL.